These 5 T cell receptor beta chains were all obtained from the same sample, sequenced in a study of control samples from healthy donors and cancer patients. Using immunoSEQ multiplex PCR, the repertoire was profiled, and TCRdb retains in-frame clones only, with some absent. Counted here are 120,000 to 150,000 clones, about 89% occurring once; the ten biggest clones make up about 7.1%. The specimen was blood. All receptors derive from a man aged 18 to 30 in good health.

The V call is TRBV18, the J call TRBJ1-2, with 7 nucleotides matching TRBD1. Germline V gives CDR1 KGHSH, CDR2 LQKENI. V shed 2 bases and J 0 bases; nucleotides not matched to a gene: 0. CDR3 length: 14 residues. The CDR3: CASSPRGPNYGYTF. CDR3 DNA: TGTGCCAGCTCACCAAGGGGGCCTAACTATGGCTACACCTTC.

The chain combines TRBV3-1 (or the pseudogene TRBV3-2) with TRBJ1-2, with 7 nucleotides matching TRBD1. The CDR3 has 15 residues. The J segment lost 7 bases and the V segment lost 4 bases, leaving 12 bases of the junction unmatched. Per the germline V gene, CDR1 is LGHDT and CDR2 is YNNKEL (reference sequence). DNA of the CDR3: TGTGCCAGCAGCCCCGCACAGGGGAGGGGGTTTGGCTACACCTTC. Its translation: CASSPAQGRGFGYTF.

The chain uses TRBV28 and TRBJ2-5; tentative D call: TRBD2 (5 bases). This CDR3 contains 17 residues. Deletions cut 5 bases from V and 3 bases from J, with 22 bases between. CDR1 is MDHEN and CDR2 is SYDVKM in the germline V gene. DNA of the CDR3: TGTGCCAGCAGTCCCCTTCGTCAAGCGGTGGGTGAAGAGACCCAGTACTTC. This translates into CASSPLRQAVGEETQYF.

The chain combines TRBV4-2 with TRBJ1-4, with 9 nucleotides matching TRBD1. The CDR3 is made up of 14 amino acids. CDR1 is LGHNA, CDR2 YNFKEQ, per germline. Losses at the gene ends were 5 bases for V and 5 bases for J; bases not matched to a gene: 3. The CDR3 region has the DNA TGTGCCAGCAGCTTTACAGGGGGCAATGAAAAACTGTTTTTT. Translated: CASSFTGGNEKLFF.

This clone was found a few times. The chain links TRBV5-1 to TRBJ1-1; D perhaps matches TRBD1 (5 bases). From germline, CDR1 is SGHRS and CDR2 YFSETQ. Trimming removed 0 bases from V and 6 bases from J, with 12 bases in between. The CDR3 is 14 residues long. CDR3 region: CASSLDPGYPEAFF. CDR3 DNA: TGCGCCAGCAGCTTGGATCCAGGGTACCCTGAAGCTTTCTTT. Looking up the rest from reference TRBV5-1 and TRBJ1-1 gives the full variable domain: KAGVTQTPRYLIKTRGQQVTLSCSPISGHRSVSWYQQTPGQGLQFLFEYFSETQRNKGNFPGRFSGRQFSNSRSEMNVSTLELGDSALYLCASSLDPGYPEAFFGQGTRLTVV.